This T cell receptor (beta chain) appears in the sequencing data of a study of CD8 T cells in ankylosing spondylitis. V was clipped by 6 bases and J by 2 bases, with 10 bases between them. Per germline, CDR1 SGHTA and CDR2 FQGNSA. This CDR3 comprises 13 residues. In regard to this clonotype: Antigen: not known.

Study-wide findings and caveats: Reportedly, disease-linked clones are significantly enriched in ankylosing spondylitis patients' matched synovial fluid. Seemingly characteristic of ankylosing spondylitis blood was a TCR beta motif consisting of under 10 highly homologous variants.

TCR beta libraries were made by quantitative 5'-RACE with molecular barcodes. TCRdb re-analysed the 5' RACE reads in MiXCR, keeping a single row per CDR3 protein. The sample records 35,000 to 50,000 distinct CDR3 sequences, approximately 9.9% being singletons. This receptor was taken from a male donor with ankylosing spondylitis or in good health (not recorded which). The sequenced sample consisted of blood, either unsorted or a sorted T cell fraction (not recorded which). The V call is TRBV7-2, the J call TRBJ1-2; no firm D call. CDR3 bases: TGTGCCAGCAGGACGGGCAGAAACTATGGCTACACCTTC. Amino acid sequence: CASRTGRNYGYTF.